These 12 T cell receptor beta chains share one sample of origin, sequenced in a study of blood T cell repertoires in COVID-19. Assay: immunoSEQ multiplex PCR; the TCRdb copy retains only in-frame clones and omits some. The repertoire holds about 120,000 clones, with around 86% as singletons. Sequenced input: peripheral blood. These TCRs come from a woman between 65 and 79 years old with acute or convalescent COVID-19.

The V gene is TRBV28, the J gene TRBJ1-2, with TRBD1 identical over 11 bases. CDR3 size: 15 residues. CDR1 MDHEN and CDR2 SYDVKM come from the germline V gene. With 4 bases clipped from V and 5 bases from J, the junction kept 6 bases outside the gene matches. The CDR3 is CASSSGQGAKYGYTF. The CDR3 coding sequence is TGTGCCAGCAGTTCCGGACAGGGGGCAAAGTATGGCTACACCTTC.

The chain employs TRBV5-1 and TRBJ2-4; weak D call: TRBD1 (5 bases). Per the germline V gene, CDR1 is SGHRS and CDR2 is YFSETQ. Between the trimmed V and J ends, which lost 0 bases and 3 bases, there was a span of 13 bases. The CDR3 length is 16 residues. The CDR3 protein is CASSLVAGSSKNIQYF. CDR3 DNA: TGCGCCAGCAGCTTGGTAGCAGGGTCTAGCAAAAACATTCAGTACTTC. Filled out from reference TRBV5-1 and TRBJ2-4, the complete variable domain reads KAGVTQTPRYLIKTRGQQVTLSCSPISGHRSVSWYQQTPGQGLQFLFEYFSETQRNKGNFPGRFSGRQFSNSRSEMNVSTLELGDSALYLCASSLVAGSSKNIQYFGAGTRLSVL.

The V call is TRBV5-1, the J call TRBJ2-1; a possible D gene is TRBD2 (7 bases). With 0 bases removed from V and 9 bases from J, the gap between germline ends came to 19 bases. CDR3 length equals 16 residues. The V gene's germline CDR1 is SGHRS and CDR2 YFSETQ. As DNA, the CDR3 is TGCGCCAGCAGCTTGGGGGGGGGCCCCACGTTCGGTGAGCAGTTCTTC. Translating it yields CASSLGGGPTFGEQFF.

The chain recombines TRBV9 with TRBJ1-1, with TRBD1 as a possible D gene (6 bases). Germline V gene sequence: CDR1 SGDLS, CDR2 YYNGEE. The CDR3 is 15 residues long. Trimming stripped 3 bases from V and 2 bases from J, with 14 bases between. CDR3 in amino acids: CASSAGQLGNTEAFF. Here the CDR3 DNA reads TGTGCCAGCAGCGCAGGACAGTTGGGAAACACTGAAGCTTTCTTT.

This CDR3 is CASSLDVTGGAGTDTQYF. CDR3 DNA sequence: TGCGCCAGCAGCTTGGATGTGACAGGGGGCGCCGGCACAGATACGCAGTATTTT. The chain joins TRBV5-1 to TRBJ2-3, with 10 bases fitting TRBD1. The ends lost 0 bases at V and 1 base at J; junction bases unmatched: 8. From germline, CDR1 is SGHRS and CDR2 YFSETQ. The CDR3 is 18 amino acids.

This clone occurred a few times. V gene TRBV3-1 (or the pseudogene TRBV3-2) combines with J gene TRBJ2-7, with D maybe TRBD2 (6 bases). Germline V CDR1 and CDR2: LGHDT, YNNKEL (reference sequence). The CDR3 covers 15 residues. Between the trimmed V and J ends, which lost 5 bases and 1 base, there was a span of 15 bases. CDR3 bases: TGTGCCAGCAGCATTGCCCCGGGGGTATCCTACGAGCAGTACTTC. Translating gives CASSIAPGVSYEQYF.

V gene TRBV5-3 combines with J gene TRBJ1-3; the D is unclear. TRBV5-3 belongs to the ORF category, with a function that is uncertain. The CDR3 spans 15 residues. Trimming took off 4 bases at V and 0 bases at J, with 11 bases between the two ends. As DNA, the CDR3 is TGTGCCAGAAGCCCACAGATTAGCTCTGGAAACACCATATATTTT. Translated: CARSPQISSGNTIYF.

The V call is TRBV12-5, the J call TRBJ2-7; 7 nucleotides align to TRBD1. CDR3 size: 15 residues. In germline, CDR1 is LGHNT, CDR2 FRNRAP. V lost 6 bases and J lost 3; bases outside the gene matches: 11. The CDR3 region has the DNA TGTGCTAGTGGCTCCGGACAGGTTGGGGACTACGAGCAGTACTTC. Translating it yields CASGSGQVGDYEQYF.

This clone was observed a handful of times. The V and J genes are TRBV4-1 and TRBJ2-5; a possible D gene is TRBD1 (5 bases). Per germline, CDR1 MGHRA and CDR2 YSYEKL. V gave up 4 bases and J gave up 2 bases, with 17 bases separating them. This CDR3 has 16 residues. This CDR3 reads CASSRAIGPGQETQYF. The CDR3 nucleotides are TGCGCCAGCAGCCGCGCAATTGGCCCAGGGCAAGAGACCCAGTACTTC.

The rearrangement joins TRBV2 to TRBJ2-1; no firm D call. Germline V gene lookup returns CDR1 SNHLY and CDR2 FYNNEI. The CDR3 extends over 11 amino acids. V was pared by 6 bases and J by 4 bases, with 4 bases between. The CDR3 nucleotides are TGTGCCAGCAGGGAGTACAATGAGCAGTTCTTC. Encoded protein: CASREYNEQFF.

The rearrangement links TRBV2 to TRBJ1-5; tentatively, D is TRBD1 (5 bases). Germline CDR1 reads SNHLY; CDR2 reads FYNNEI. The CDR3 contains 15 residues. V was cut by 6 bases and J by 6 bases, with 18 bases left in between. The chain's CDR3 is CASSQTAGLPQPQHF. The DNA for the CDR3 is TGTGCCAGCAGCCAGACAGCTGGTTTGCCTCAGCCCCAGCATTTT.

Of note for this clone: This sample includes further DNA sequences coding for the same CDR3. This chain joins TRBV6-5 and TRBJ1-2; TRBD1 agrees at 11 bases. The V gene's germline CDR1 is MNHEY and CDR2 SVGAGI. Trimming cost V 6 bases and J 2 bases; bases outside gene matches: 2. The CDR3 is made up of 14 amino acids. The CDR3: CASRRDRGNYGYTF. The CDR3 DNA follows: TGTGCCAGCAGGAGGGACAGGGGGAACTATGGCTACACCTTC.